One and the same sample provided the 16 T cell receptor beta chains below, sequenced in a study of shared clonotypes between healthy human individuals. TCRdb's table, derived via immunoSEQ multiplex PCR, lists solely in-frame clones and lacks some. The table records roughly 1 million clones, 75% to 80% of them present only once. Input material: memory CD4+ T cells from PBMCs. Subset specified: CD45RA-negative fraction. These receptors were taken from a young man in good health. Some clones in this sample may be carry-over from other donors' samples.

V and J are TRBV2 and TRBJ1-5; D remains unclear. The CDR3 consists of 15 residues. Germline V gene lookup returns CDR1 SNHLY and CDR2 FYNNEI. V lost 5 bases, J lost 0 bases, and 11 bases lay in between. The DNA of the CDR3 is TGTGCCAGCAGTCGGGCTCAGGATAGCAATCAGCCCCAGCATTTT. It encodes CASSRAQDSNQPQHF.

Of note for this clone: Different DNA sequences within this sample yield the same CDR3. DNA for the CDR3: TGTGCCAGCAGCTTACCGGGACAGGGATATGGCTACACCTTC. As protein: CASSLPGQGYGYTF. V gene TRBV7-9 combines with J gene TRBJ1-2; TRBD1 matches at 9 bases. V was pared by 2 bases and J by 5 bases, with 3 bases of the junction left unmatched. This CDR3 contains 14 residues. CDR1 is SEHNR and CDR2 is FQNEAQ in the germline V gene (reference sequence).

The sample holds one count of this clone. This rearrangement joins TRBV27 to TRBJ1-2; 10 nucleotides line up with TRBD1. The trim removed 5 bases at V and 4 bases at J, leaving 10 bases unmatched. Germline V CDR1 and CDR2: MNHEY, SMNVEV (reference sequence). This CDR3 is 16 amino acids long. CDR3 DNA: TGTGCCAGCAGTAACCGGGACAGGGGCCGCTCCTATGGCTACACCTTC. Its protein product is CASSNRDRGRSYGYTF.

The CDR3 is CASSSGDSGGSSTDTQYF. CDR3 in DNA: TGCGCCAGCAGCAGTGGGGATAGCGGGGGCTCTAGCACAGATACGCAGTATTTT. This chain connects TRBV5-1 to TRBJ2-3, with 9 bases matching TRBD2. Germline loops: CDR1 SGHRS, CDR2 YFSETQ. The V gene end was trimmed by 4 bases and the J gene end by 0 bases; junction bases not matched to a gene: 12. The CDR3 is made up of 18 amino acids.

This sequence joins TRBV5-1 and TRBJ2-4; D possibly corresponds to TRBD1 (5 bases). Trimming removed 0 bases at V and 6 bases at J, with 22 bases between. This CDR3 contains 18 residues. Germline values: CDR1 SGHRS, CDR2 YFSETQ. This CDR3 is CASSLGGPRVQMGNIQYF. The CDR3 nucleotides read TGCGCCAGCAGCTTGGGAGGCCCCAGGGTCCAAATGGGAAACATTCAGTACTTC.

This CDR3 reads CAISDRDRGFGEEKLFF. The CDR3 bases are TGTGCCATCAGTGACCGGGACAGGGGCTTCGGCGAGGAAAAACTGTTTTTT. This chain connects TRBV10-3 to TRBJ1-4; 10 bases match TRBD1. With 3 bases clipped from V and 8 bases from J, the junction kept 12 bases outside the gene matches. Per germline, CDR1 ENHRY and CDR2 SYGVKD. This CDR3 comprises 17 residues.

The chain couples TRBV5-1 to TRBJ2-3; 11 bases map to TRBD2. The J segment lost 2 bases and the V segment lost 3 bases, leaving 8 bases of the junction unmatched. The germline V gene encodes CDR1 SGHRS and CDR2 YFSETQ. CDR3 size: 17 residues. For the CDR3, the DNA is TGCGCCAGCAGCTGGAGGGGGACTAGCGGATACACAGATACGCAGTATTTT. This translates into CASSWRGTSGYTDTQYF.

V usage is TRBV29-1 and J usage is TRBJ2-7; D perhaps matches TRBD2 (6 bases). V was pared by 2 bases and J by 6 bases, with 11 bases between. This CDR3 contains 12 residues. Germline CDR1 and CDR2: SQVTM and ANQGSEA. CDR3 in DNA: TGCAGCGTTGAACAGCGGGTGGGCGAGCAGTACTTC. This sequence encodes CSVEQRVGEQYF.

V gene TRBV16 combines with J gene TRBJ2-5, with D hard to call. V was trimmed by 0 bases and J by 11 bases, leaving 10 bases between them. The germline V gene encodes CDR1 KGHSY and CDR2 FQNENV. The length of the CDR3 is 12 residues. In nucleotides, the CDR3 is TGTGCCAGCAGCCAATCGGGGATTGAGCAGTACTTC. Encoded protein: CASSQSGIEQYF.

A note on this clone: This sample also contains other DNA sequences that code for the same CDR3. This chain connects TRBV6-6 to TRBJ2-7, with a possible D match to TRBD2 (5 bases). The CDR3 is 12 residues long. Germline V gives CDR1 MNHNY, CDR2 SVGAGI (reference sequence). The V end lost 6 bases, the J end lost 4 bases, and 10 bases lay between the germline ends. The CDR3 DNA is TGTGCCAGCAGGGGTGGGAGTTACGAGCAGTACTTC. Protein: CASRGGSYEQYF.

The V and J genes are TRBV10-2 and TRBJ2-7, with 9 bases matching TRBD1. Germline CDR1 WSHSY, CDR2 SAAADI. The CDR3 loop spans 15 amino acids. V was clipped by 6 bases and J by 5 bases; unmatched bases: 11. The CDR3 sequence is CASRDRDRDRDEQYF. In DNA, the CDR3 is TGCGCCAGCAGAGACCGGGACAGGGATCGGGACGAGCAGTACTTC.

This sequence joins TRBV9 and TRBJ2-2; D remains ambiguous. The CDR3 length is 13 residues. Trimming removed 2 bases from V and 4 bases from J, with 6 bases in between. Germline V gives CDR1 SGDLS, CDR2 YYNGEE. DNA for the CDR3: TGTGCCAGCAGCGTCCAAACCACCGGGGAGCTGTTTTTT. Protein product: CASSVQTTGELFF.

The V gene is TRBV19, the J gene TRBJ2-4, with 7 bases matching TRBD1. The germline gives CDR1 LNHDA, CDR2 SQIVND (reference sequence). The ends lost 5 bases at V and 3 bases at J; junction bases unmatched: 1. The CDR3 totals 13 residues. The CDR3 region is CASSWDSKNIQYF. The CDR3 DNA reads as TGTGCCAGTAGTTGGGACAGCAAAAACATTCAGTACTTC.

This rearrangement joins TRBV7-9 to TRBJ1-5; maybe TRBD1 (5 bases). The CDR3 has 15 amino acids. Germline V gene lookup returns CDR1 SEHNR and CDR2 FQNEAQ (reference sequence). V lost 5 bases, J lost 0 bases, and 11 bases lay in between. Written as DNA, the CDR3 is TGTGCCAGCAGCCCGCAGGGCCATAGCAATCAGCCCCAGCATTTT. Its protein is CASSPQGHSNQPQHF.

Regarding this clone: Within the sample, other DNA sequences also encode this same CDR3. The V gene is TRBV5-1, the J gene TRBJ2-7; D unclear. CDR1 and CDR2 from the germline V gene are SGHRS and YFSETQ. With 0 bases removed from V and 3 bases from J, the gap between germline ends came to 7 bases. There are 13 residues in the CDR3. The CDR3 DNA reads as TGCGCCAGCAGCTTGGTTTCGGGCTACGAGCAGTACTTC. It codes for CASSLVSGYEQYF.

This clone was counted a single time. The chain recombines TRBV5-1 with TRBJ2-5; 7 bases map to TRBD1. The CDR3 sequence is 16 residues long. CDR1 and CDR2 (germline): SGHRS, YFSETQ. V was clipped by 0 bases and J by 5 bases; unmatched bases: 10. For the CDR3, the DNA is TGCGCCAGCAGCTTGGAAACCGGGACAGCAGAGGAGACCCAGTACTTC. Protein product: CASSLETGTAEETQYF.